The clone carrying this T cell receptor beta chain has at least ten counts. Its target is unknown. Using a CD8+CD4-CCR7+CD45RA+ phenotype, naive CD8 T cells were sorted. This specimen belongs to a study of molecular identifiers for immune sequencing clone quantification. Whole-study results and caveats: Detectable among some 950,000 naive cells, according to reports, was Jurkat TCR RNA spiked in from one cell.

Germline CDR1 is LGHDT and CDR2 is YNNKEL (reference sequence). The CDR3 has 16 amino acids. The ends were cut back, 0 bases at V and 0 bases at J, with 12 bases in the middle. A single record per CDR3 protein comes from TCRdb applying MiXCR to the PCR reads. Among some 94,000 distinct CDR3 sequences listed, approximately 25% were seen once. This clonotype was sampled from a human donor in good health. Some libraries in this study had Jurkat cell RNA spiked in. The specimen sequenced was naive CD8+ T cells from blood, with Jurkat cell RNA spiked in. Subset defined: FACS-sorted CD8+CD4-CCR7+CD45RA+ naive T cells. The chain carries TRBV3-1 and TRBJ2-7; D unresolved. The CDR3 loop is CASSQDVGPISYEQYF. CDR3 in DNA: TGTGCCAGCAGCCAAGATGTGGGCCCGATCTCCTACGAGCAGTACTTC.